Detailed here is one T cell receptor beta chain. The data stem from a study of blood T cell repertoires in COVID-19. Ages ranged from about 18 to 89 years, with residence in around 24 US areas. Libraries were prepared by immunoSEQ multiplex PCR; TCRdb keeps only in-frame clonotypes and omits some of them. This table has approximately 190,000 clones, 86% appearing once. V shed 0 bases and J shed 1 base, with 10 bases lying between them. Germline values: CDR1 SGDLS, CDR2 YYNGEE. The CDR3 contains 15 residues. Sequenced input: PBMCs or T cells enriched from blood (not recorded which). V usage is TRBV9 and J usage is TRBJ2-5; TRBD1 is a possible D gene (6 bases). The sequence derives from a woman aged 40 to 49 in a cohort exposed to, infected with or recovered from COVID-19 (not recorded which). The CDR3 coding sequence is TGTGCCAGCAGCGTAGGCCAGGGGCTCCAAGAGACCCAGTACTTC. Translation gives CASSVGQGLQETQYF.